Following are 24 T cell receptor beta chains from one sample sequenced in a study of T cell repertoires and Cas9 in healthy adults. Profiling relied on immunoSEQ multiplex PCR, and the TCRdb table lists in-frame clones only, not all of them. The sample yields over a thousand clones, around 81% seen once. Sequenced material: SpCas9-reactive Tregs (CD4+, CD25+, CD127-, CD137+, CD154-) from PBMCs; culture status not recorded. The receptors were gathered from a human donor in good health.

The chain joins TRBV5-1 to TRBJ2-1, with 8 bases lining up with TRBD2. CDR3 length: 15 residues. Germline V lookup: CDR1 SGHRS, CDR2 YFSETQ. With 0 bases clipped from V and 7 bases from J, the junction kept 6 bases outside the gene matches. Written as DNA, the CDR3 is TGCGCCAGCAGCTTGGGCGGGACTAGTGGGAATGAGCAGTTCTTC. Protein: CASSLGGTSGNEQFF.

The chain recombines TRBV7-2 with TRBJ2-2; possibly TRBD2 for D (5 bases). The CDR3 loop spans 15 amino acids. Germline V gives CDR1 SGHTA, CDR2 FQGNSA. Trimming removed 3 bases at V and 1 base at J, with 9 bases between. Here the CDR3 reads CASSFSVGNTGELFF. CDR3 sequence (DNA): TGTGCCAGCAGCTTTAGCGTGGGGAACACCGGGGAGCTGTTTTTT. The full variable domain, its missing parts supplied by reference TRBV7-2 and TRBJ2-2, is GAGVSQSPSNKVTEKGKDVELRCDPISGHTALYWYRQSLGQGLEFLIYFQGNSAPDKSGLPSDRFSAERTGGSVSTLTIQRTQQEDSAVYLCASSFSVGNTGELFFGEGSRLTVL.

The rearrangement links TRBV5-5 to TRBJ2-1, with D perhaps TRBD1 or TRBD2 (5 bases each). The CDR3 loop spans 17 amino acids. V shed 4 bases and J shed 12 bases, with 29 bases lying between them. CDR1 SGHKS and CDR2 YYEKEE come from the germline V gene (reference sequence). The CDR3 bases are TGTGCCAGCAGCCCGCCGACTACCAGAGCGACTCAGAGGGGGCAGTTCTTC. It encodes CASSPPTTRATQRGQFF.

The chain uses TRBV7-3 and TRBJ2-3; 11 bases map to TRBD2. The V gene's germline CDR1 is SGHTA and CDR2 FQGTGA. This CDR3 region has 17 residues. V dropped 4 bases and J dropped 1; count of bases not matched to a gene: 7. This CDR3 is CASSSVASGGRTDTQYF. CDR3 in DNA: TGTGCCAGCAGCTCTGTTGCTAGCGGGGGGCGCACAGATACGCAGTATTTT.

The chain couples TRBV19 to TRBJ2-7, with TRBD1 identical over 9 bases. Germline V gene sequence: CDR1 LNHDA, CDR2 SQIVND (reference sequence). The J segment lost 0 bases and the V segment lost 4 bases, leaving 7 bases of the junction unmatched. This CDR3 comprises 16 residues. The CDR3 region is CASSTRPGQGSYEQYF. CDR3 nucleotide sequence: TGTGCCAGTAGTACCCGCCCGGGACAGGGCTCCTACGAGCAGTACTTC.

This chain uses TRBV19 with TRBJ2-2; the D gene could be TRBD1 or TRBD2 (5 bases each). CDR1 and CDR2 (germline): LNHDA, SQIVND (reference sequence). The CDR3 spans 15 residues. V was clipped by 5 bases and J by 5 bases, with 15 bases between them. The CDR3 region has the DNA TGTGCCAGTAGTCAGGGAGTGGGAAAAACCGGGGAGCTGTTTTTT. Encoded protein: CASSQGVGKTGELFF.

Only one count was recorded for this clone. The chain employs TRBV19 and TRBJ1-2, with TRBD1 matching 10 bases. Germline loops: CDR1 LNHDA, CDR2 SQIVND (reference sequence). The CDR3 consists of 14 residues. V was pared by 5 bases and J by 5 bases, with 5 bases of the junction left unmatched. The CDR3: CASSVGQGVYGYTF. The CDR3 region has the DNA TGTGCCAGTAGTGTTGGACAGGGGGTGTATGGCTACACCTTC. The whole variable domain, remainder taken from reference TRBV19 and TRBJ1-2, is DGGITQSPKYLFRKEGQNVTLSCEQNLNHDAMYWYRQDPGQGLRLIYYSQIVNDFQKGDIAEGYSVSREKKESFPLTVTSAQKNPTAFYLCASSVGQGVYGYTFGSGTRLTVV.

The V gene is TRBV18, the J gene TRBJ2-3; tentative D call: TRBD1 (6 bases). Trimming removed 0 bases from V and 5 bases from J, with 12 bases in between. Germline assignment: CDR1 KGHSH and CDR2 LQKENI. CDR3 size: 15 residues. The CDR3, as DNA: TGTGCCAGCTCACCACCGGGACAAGGGCGAGATACGCAGTATTTT. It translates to CASSPPGQGRDTQYF.

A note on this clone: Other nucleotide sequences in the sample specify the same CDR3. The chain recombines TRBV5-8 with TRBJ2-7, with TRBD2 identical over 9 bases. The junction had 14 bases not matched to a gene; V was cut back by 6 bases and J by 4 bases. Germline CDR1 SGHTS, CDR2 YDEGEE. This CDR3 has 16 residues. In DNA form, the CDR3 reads TGTGCCAGCAACCTCTATGGGGGGCGGGAGGGGTACGAGCAGTACGTC. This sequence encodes CASNLYGGREGYEQYV.

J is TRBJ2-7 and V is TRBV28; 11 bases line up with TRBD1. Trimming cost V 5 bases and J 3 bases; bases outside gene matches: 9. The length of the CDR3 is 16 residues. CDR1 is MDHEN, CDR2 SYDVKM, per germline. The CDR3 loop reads CASSTLGQGARYEQYV. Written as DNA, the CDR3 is TGTGCCAGCAGTACCCTCGGACAGGGGGCTCGCTACGAGCAGTACGTC.

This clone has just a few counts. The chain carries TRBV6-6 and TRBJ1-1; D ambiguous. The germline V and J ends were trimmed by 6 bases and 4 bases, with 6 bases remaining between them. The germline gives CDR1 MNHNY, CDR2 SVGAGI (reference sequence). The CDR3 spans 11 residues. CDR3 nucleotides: TGTGCCAGCAGGATGATCACTGAAGCTTTCTTT. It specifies CASRMITEAFF.

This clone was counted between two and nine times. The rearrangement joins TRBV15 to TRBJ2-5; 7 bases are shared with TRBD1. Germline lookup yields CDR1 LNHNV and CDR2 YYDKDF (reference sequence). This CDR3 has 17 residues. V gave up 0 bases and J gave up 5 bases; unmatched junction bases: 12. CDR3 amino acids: CATSRDISYRGTETQYF. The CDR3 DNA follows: TGTGCCACCAGCAGAGATATTAGCTACAGGGGAACGGAGACCCAGTACTTC.

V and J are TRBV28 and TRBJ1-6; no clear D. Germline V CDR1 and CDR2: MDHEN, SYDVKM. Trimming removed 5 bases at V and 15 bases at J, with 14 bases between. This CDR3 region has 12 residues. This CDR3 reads CASSLRERDLHF. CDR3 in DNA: TGTGCCAGCAGTCTAAGGGAACGGGACCTCCACTTT. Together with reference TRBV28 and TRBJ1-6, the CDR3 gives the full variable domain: DVKVTQSSRYLVKRTGEKVFLECVQDMDHENMFWYRQDPGLGLRLIYFSYDVKMKEKGDIPEGYSVSREKKERFSLILESASTNQTSMYLCASSLRERDLHFGNGTRLTVT.

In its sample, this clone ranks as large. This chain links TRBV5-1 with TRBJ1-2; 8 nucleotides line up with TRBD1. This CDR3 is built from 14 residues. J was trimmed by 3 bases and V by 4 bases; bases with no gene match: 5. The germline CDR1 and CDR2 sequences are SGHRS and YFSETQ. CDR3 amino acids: CASSGGQGDYGYTF. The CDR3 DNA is TGCGCCAGCAGCGGTGGACAGGGTGACTATGGCTACACCTTC.

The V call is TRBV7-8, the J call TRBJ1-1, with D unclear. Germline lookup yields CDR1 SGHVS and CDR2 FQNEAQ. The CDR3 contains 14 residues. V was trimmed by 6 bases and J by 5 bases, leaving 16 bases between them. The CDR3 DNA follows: TGTGCCAGCAGGGCAGGACTCAGCGGTACTGAAGCTTTCTTT. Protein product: CASRAGLSGTEAFF. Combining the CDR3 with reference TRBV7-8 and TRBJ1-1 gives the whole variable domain GAGVSQSPRYKVAKRGQDVALRCDPISGHVSLFWYQQALGQGPEFLTYFQNEAQLDKSGLPSDRFFAERPEGSVSTLKIQRTQQEDSAVYLCASRAGLSGTEAFFGQGTRLTVV.

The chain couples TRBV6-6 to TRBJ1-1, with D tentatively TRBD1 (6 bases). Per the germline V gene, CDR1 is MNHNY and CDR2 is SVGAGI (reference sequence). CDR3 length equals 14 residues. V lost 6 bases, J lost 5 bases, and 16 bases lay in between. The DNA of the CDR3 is TGTGCCAGCAGCGACGGGCAGGGGAGTACTGAAGCTTTCTTT. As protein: CASSDGQGSTEAFF.

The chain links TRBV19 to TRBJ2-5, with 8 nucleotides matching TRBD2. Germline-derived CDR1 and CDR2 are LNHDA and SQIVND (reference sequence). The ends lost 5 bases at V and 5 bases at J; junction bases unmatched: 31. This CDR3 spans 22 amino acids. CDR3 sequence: CASSQTYWTPGDTSGDLETQYF. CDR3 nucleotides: TGTGCCAGTAGTCAAACATATTGGACACCGGGGGATACTAGCGGAGACCTGGAGACCCAGTACTTC.

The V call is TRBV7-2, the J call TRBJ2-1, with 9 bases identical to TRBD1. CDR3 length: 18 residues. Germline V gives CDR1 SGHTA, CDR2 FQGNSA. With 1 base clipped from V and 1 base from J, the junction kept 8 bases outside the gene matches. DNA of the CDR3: TGTGCCAGCAGCTTAGGTTTTGGACAGGGGAGGTCCTACAATGAGCAGTTCTTC. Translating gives CASSLGFGQGRSYNEQFF.

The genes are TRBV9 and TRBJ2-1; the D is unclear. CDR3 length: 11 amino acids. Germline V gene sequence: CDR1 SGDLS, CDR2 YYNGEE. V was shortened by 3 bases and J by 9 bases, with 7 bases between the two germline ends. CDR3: CASSGTVEQFF. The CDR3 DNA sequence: TGTGCCAGCAGCGGAACCGTTGAGCAGTTCTTC.

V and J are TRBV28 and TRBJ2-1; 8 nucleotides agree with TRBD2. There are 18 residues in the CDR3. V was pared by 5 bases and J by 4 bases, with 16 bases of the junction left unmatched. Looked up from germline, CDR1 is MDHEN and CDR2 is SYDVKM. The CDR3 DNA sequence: TGTGCCAGCAGTCCACAACAAAAACTAGCGGACTTTTACAATGAGCAGTTCTTC. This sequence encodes CASSPQQKLADFYNEQFF.

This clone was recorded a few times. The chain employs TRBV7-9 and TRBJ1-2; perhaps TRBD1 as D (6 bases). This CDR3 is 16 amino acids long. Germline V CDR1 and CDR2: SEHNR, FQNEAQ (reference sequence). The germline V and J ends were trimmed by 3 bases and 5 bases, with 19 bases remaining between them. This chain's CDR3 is CASSLGAGSTGYGYTF. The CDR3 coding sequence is TGTGCCAGCAGCTTGGGGGCAGGGAGCACGGGGTATGGCTACACCTTC.

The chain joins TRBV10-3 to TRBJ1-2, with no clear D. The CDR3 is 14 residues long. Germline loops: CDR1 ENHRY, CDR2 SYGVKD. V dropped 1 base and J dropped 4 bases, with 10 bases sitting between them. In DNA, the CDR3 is TGTGCCATCAGTGAGTTTGTGGAGGGCTATGGCTACACCTTC. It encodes CAISEFVEGYGYTF.

DNA of the CDR3: TGCGCCAGCAGCTTAAACCCCGAGCGGGTCAACACTGAAGCTTTCTTT. This sequence encodes CASSLNPERVNTEAFF. The rearrangement joins TRBV5-1 to TRBJ1-1; no clear D. V was cut by 2 bases and J by 2 bases, with 16 bases left in between. Germline V CDR1 and CDR2: SGHRS, YFSETQ. The CDR3 length is 16 residues.

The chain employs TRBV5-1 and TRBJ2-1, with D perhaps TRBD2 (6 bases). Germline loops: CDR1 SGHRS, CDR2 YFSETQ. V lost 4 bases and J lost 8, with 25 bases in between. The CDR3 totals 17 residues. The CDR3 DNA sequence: TGCGCCAGCAGCCCCAGTGGGGTAGCGGCCCTACGGGATGAGCAGTTCTTC. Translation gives CASSPSGVAALRDEQFF.